This T cell receptor (beta chain) came from a study of cytomegalovirus exposure and HLA in healthy donors (dated by TCRdb to the late 2010s). For the study in its entirety: In an earlier analysis of under 750 of the donors, about 270 Gb of sequence data and approximately 120 million unique TCR beta sequences from roughly 180 million T cells were reported. Around 300 gigabases of sequencing data and approximately 85 million unique TCR sequences were included in an early release covering 500 to 750 HLA-typed donors. To predict cytomegalovirus infection status, the study brought together high-throughput TCR immunosequencing, statistical association of individual TCRs with disease status, and machine learning. An earlier analysis of some 500 of the donors used high-throughput TCR beta sequencing to judge whether each TCR beta V gene segment behaved as functional or pseudogenic. Alongside the repertoire data, information on donor age, sex, ethnicity and CMV serostatus was compiled. Rather than drawing on any new phenotypic data, the later analysis identified candidate immune exposures from TCR beta sequences and the way those sequences occurred across donors. Using immunosequencing, the study profiled T cell repertoires from around 680 subjects and related those repertoires to cytomegalovirus serostatus. The study aimed to test whether signatures of past pathogen exposure could be identified by cataloging public T cell receptors. A later analysis re-examined previously published TCR beta repertoires from about 670 donors and added high-resolution HLA genotyping to investigate patterns of TCR occurrence. Class I and class II HLA loci were covered by the typing at four-digit resolution. On average, 235,054 unique TCR beta nucleotide sequences were sequenced per donor among 398 genotyped donors of the cohort, with roughly a sixth of those sequences being non-productive. A later genetic analysis took genome-wide SNP genotypes for 398 of the 666 donors and used that subset as a discovery cohort. A separate validation cohort of 100 to 150 different subjects was used in addition to the roughly 620-subject first cohort. Every repertoire in the discovery cohort had been generated on one and the same sequencing platform. Typing coverage varied by locus: about 629-640 donors for A, B, C, DRB1 and DQB1; around 560 for DQA1; 606 for DPA1; about 450 for DPB1. Of the 300 to 500 genotyped donors, 75% to 85% were placed in the genetic ancestry cluster associated with self-reported Caucasian donors. About 5 DR-DQ haplotypes were handled as single units for association and clustering, since linkage in the cohort was strong.

The cohort consisted of some 730 healthy bone marrow donors. At the time of sampling, all cohort members were nominally healthy, though unrecorded immune exposures were likely present. The donor was CMV seronegative and belonged to the group of 350 to 400 seronegative cohort members. A peripheral blood sample was collected from each donor, and TCR beta sequencing was performed on peripheral blood mononuclear cells. Genomic DNA extraction from the blood cell samples was performed with the Qiagen DNeasy Blood Extraction Kit. General findings and caveats noted by the study authors: In a later genetic analysis, fewer N-insertions in productive TCRs were reported among donors in an Asian-associated ancestry cluster than the roughly 640-donor mean. The study gave a list of about 150 TCR beta chains associated with cytomegalovirus. A further reported finding was that TCR beta sequences accurately predicted the HLA-A and HLA-B alleles for most subjects in the first cohort. Correlated functional status among segregating V segments might reflect linkage disequilibrium, but an unknown experimental factor could not be ruled out. In a later genetic analysis, a missense DCLRE1C variant was associated with V-gene and J-gene trimming of TCR beta chains, and the association was replicated in an independent cohort. Some IMGT-functional V segments, including TRBV6-2 and TRBV6-3, could not be distinguished by the 87-base-pair reads and were therefore excluded. The sequencing pipeline was judged likely to have produced a cluster of highly shared sequence variants as a technical artifact. Compared with equally common non-associated chains, HLA-associated TCR beta chains in a later analysis were more clonally expanded and had lower generation probabilities. Sequencing depth was assumed to be roughly uniform across donors in the presence/absence analyses, though that assumption may not hold. According to a later analysis, TCR association rates differed among HLA loci, with DRB1 alleles showing the most associated TCRs and HLA-C alleles showing the fewest. A later analysis associated 16,951 TCR beta sequences with specific HLA alleles at a false discovery rate of 0.05. In vitro tests confirmed that a few of the cytomegalovirus-associated TCR beta chains recognize cytomegalovirus antigens. The only immune exposure information available for the cohort was CMV serostatus. In an earlier analysis of several hundred of the donors, most TCR beta V segments were observed in productive rearrangements about 87% or about 30% of the time, broadly matching IMGT annotations. HLA typing was unavailable for some donors at each locus, so association tests used only the typed subset. Most TCR sequences were seen in very few donors, while some public TCRs were found in many individuals. The classifier was reported to diagnose cytomegalovirus status with high specificity and sensitivity in both the original and validation cohorts. A later analysis reported that several top co-occurrence clusters appeared linked to parvovirus B19, influenza, CMV and Epstein-Barr virus. A later analysis found that most CMV-associated TCR beta chains appeared HLA-restricted, with HLA associations seemingly driven largely by CMV exposure. According to the authors, the approach could potentially be generalized to other disease states and immunological phenotypes. When HLA alleles, especially DR and DQ, strongly co-occurred, TCR associations were difficult to assign to individual alleles. The cohort was sequenced for TCR beta chains only, and without alpha or paired-chain data the features that could be detected were limited. Because counts were too low, about 17 rarely observed V segments, including chromosome 9 orphons, were excluded from the earlier analysis of fewer than 650 of the donors.

Library generation was performed with the immunoSEQ multiplex PCR assay. For the multiplex PCR, a mixture combining 60 forward primers for TCR Vbeta segments and 13 reverse primers for TCR Jbeta segments was used. The CDR3 region of rearranged TCR beta genes was amplified from genomic DNA by a multiplex PCR assay. The Illumina HiSeq System was used to sequence the amplified TCR beta libraries as 87-base-pair reads. From the authors' description of their analysis: A later analysis counted approximately 84 million unique TCR beta chains across the 690 or so repertoires, and roughly 11 million of these chains were shared by at least two donors. Raw reads were error-corrected and collapsed into unique sequences with a nearest-neighbor algorithm that merged closely related sequences to remove PCR and sequencing errors. V, D and J gene segments were assigned by aligning CDR3 sequences to IMGT reference sequences. For a sequence to be retained, at least a six-nucleotide match to both a V gene segment and a J gene segment was required. Rearrangements were classified as productive when the CDR3 lacked stop codons and remained in frame with V and J, and all other rearrangements were classified as non-productive. Following IMGT convention, CDR3 was defined as the stretch from the second conserved V-encoded cysteine up to the conserved J-encoded phenylalanine. The earlier analysis of roughly 590 of the donors excluded any sequence lacking an unambiguous match to a single V gene segment. In an earlier analysis of approximately 590 of the donors, V segments were called functional above 56.7% productive rearrangements and were called segregating when the between-donor standard deviation exceeded 5%. A statistical classification framework was developed to diagnose cytomegalovirus status using the catalog of TCR beta chain sequences. V and J gene assignment, in a later analysis, came from comparing TCR nucleotide sequences with IMGT/GENE-DB human TR gene sequences. In a later analysis, CDR3 sequences and most-parsimonious VDJ recombination scenarios were assigned using the TCRdist pipeline. A later analysis defined each TCR beta chain by its CDR3 amino acid sequence plus V-gene family, and excluded reads lacking a unique V-gene family. A later analysis removed 600 or so highly shared, low-generation-probability nucleotide sequences to deal with suspected cross-contamination and a sequencing artifact. A later analysis calculated a clonal expansion index for each public chain from normalized within-repertoire ranks of inferred template counts. In a later analysis, generation probabilities were computed with a VDJ recombination model fitted to out-of-frame rearrangements, and the resulting probabilities were checked against IGoR. In a later analysis, TCR-TCR, TCR-HLA and TCR-CMV co-occurrence was scored with hypergeometric tests, and a repertoire-size bias correction was applied to TCR pairs. To estimate false discovery rates, a later analysis permuted the HLA or CMV assignments 20 times. In a later analysis, co-occurring TCRs were grouped with DBSCAN, and TCRdist sequence similarity was added when clustering was performed within HLA-allele-positive subsets. For co-occurrence clustering, repertoires with fewer than 30,000 or more than 120,000 public chains were excluded, along with five repertoires with anomalous nucleotide sharing. In its TCRdb copy, this immuneACCESS table keeps in-frame sequences only and misses some clones. Where compared with another copy, unresolved V genes explain less than half of these, and the others have no known cause. The DNA gave D and trimming, while V, J and clone size come from that table. For this sample the table gives 150,000 to 200,000 clones, of which around 84% were detected only once. The top ten clones comprise approximately 2% of the sample.

As for this clone: Which antigen it targets is not known. Base-call qualities are not available, and no considerably larger clone is one nucleotide away.

Counted from cysteine to phenylalanine, this CDR3 has 15 amino acids. The read is trimmed to its CDR3 DNA, 45 bases read in frame from base 1. V drops 5 bases and J drops 2 bases, leaving 16 bases in between. The germline V gene encodes CDR1 SGHTA and CDR2 FQGNSA. What was sequenced was PBMCs. The V and J segments used are TRBV7-2 and TRBJ2-7, with TRBD1 tentatively as D gene (5 bases match). This sequence was found in a woman in her late teens or twenties in good health and CMV-seronegative. In nucleotide form, the sequence is TGTGCCAGCAGCCCAATGGGCAGGGTAACCTACGAGCAGTACTTC. The encoded protein is CASSPMGRVTYEQYF.